The 25 T cell receptor beta chains in this list originate from one sample, sequenced in a study of shared clonotypes between healthy human individuals. TCRdb's table, derived via immunoSEQ multiplex PCR, lists solely in-frame clones and lacks some. This table has approximately 2.5 million clones, just over 90% appearing once. The specimen sequenced was naive CD4+ T cells sorted from blood. Subset denoted: CD45RA+ positively selected. All receptors come from a man aged 18 to 30 in good health.

The chain uses TRBV6-1 and TRBJ1-6, with 10 bases fitting TRBD1. The germline V gene encodes CDR1 MNHNS and CDR2 SASEGT. The CDR3 length is 16 residues. The trim removed 3 bases at V and 7 bases at J, leaving 6 bases unmatched. Here the CDR3 DNA reads TGTGCCAGCAGTGATTCGGGACAGGGGAGGAATTCACCCCTCCACTTT. Translating gives CASSDSGQGRNSPLHF.

V gene TRBV18 combines with J gene TRBJ1-1; D may be TRBD1 (5 bases). The germline CDR1 and CDR2 sequences are KGHSH and LQKENI. This CDR3 spans 15 amino acids. V lost 2 bases, J lost 0 bases, and 10 bases lay in between. CDR3 bases: TGTGCCAGCTCACCATTGAGACAGATGAACACTGAAGCTTTCTTT. This codes for CASSPLRQMNTEAFF.

CDR3 nucleotides: TGCGCCAGCAGCTCGGGGTACCTTCCAGGCGACTACACCTTC. This translates into CASSSGYLPGDYTF. The J gene is TRBJ1-2, the V gene TRBV5-1; the D is unclear. Per germline, CDR1 SGHRS and CDR2 YFSETQ. The CDR3 is made up of 14 amino acids. The ends were cut back, 3 bases at V and 10 bases at J, with 19 bases in the middle.

This rearrangement joins TRBV5-8 to TRBJ1-5; 8 bases line up with TRBD1. The V and J ends lost 4 bases and 2 bases, in that order; junction bases with no gene match: 11. The CDR3 length is 17 residues. Germline values: CDR1 SGHTS, CDR2 YDEGEE. This chain's CDR3 is CASSPGTGPSGNQPQHF. CDR3 in DNA: TGTGCCAGCAGCCCTGGGACAGGTCCCTCCGGCAATCAGCCCCAGCATTTT.

The chain couples TRBV4-3 to TRBJ2-7, with 10 bases matching TRBD1. The trim removed 2 bases at V and 4 bases at J, leaving 5 bases unmatched. The length of the CDR3 is 15 residues. Germline V lookup: CDR1 LGHNA, CDR2 YSLEER. The CDR3 DNA sequence: TGCGCCAGCAGCCAACTGACAGGGGGCGCGTACGAGCAGTACTTC. This translates into CASSQLTGGAYEQYF.

With regard to this clone: This sample includes further DNA sequences coding for the same CDR3. The chain recombines TRBV5-1 with TRBJ2-5; 13 bases are a match to TRBD2. With V trimmed by 3 bases and J by 1 base, 3 bases remained unmatched. The V gene's germline CDR1 is SGHRS and CDR2 YFSETQ. The CDR3 has 16 amino acids. This CDR3 reads CASSSRLAGGQETQYF. For the CDR3, the DNA is TGCGCCAGCAGCTCAAGACTAGCGGGGGGCCAAGAGACCCAGTACTTC.

This clone was seen only a few times. The V call is TRBV6-1, the J call TRBJ1-1, with a weak D call TRBD1 (5 bases). V was shortened by 5 bases and J by 3 bases, with 10 bases between the two germline ends. CDR3 size: 13 residues. Germline V lookup: CDR1 MNHNS, CDR2 SASEGT. The DNA for the CDR3 is TGTGCCAGCAGTCTGGGGGGGGACACTGAAGCTTTCTTT. Its protein is CASSLGGDTEAFF.

The chain combines TRBV6-5 with TRBJ2-2, with 8 bases lining up with TRBD2. Germline assignment: CDR1 MNHEY and CDR2 SVGAGI. The CDR3 contains 15 residues. J gave up 5 bases and V 8 bases, and 10 bases lay outside the gene matches. CDR3 region: CASQKGAGATGELFF. CDR3 coding DNA: TGTGCCAGCCAAAAAGGAGCGGGAGCTACCGGGGAGCTGTTTTTT.

As for this clone: Other DNA sequences within the sample encode an identical CDR3. J is TRBJ1-3 and V is TRBV29-1; D is unresolved. The CDR3 is 13 amino acids. CDR1 is SQVTM and CDR2 is ANQGSEA in the germline V gene. Trimming cost V 4 bases and J 1 base, with 8 bases left between them. The DNA of the CDR3 is TGCAGCGTTGTTACAGATTCTGGAAACACCATATATTTT. Translation: CSVVTDSGNTIYF.

The gene calls are TRBV5-6 and TRBJ1-2; TRBD1 might be the D (5 bases). The CDR3 has 15 residues. V was pared by 1 base and J by 3 bases, with 13 bases between. From germline, CDR1 is SGHDT and CDR2 YYEEEE. CDR3 DNA: TGTGCCAGCAGCTTGTGGCAGGGCCGTCACTATGGCTACACCTTC. The encoded protein is CASSLWQGRHYGYTF.

The J gene is TRBJ2-3, the V gene TRBV9; maybe TRBD1 (6 bases). The CDR3 sequence is 16 residues long. CDR1 is SGDLS and CDR2 is YYNGEE in the germline V gene. V dropped 0 bases and J dropped 0 bases, with 11 bases sitting between them. For the CDR3, the DNA is TGTGCCAGCAGCGTAGGGCCAGGGGCTAGCACAGATACGCAGTATTTT. Amino acid sequence: CASSVGPGASTDTQYF.

V gene TRBV6-1 combines with J gene TRBJ1-5, with 8 bases matching TRBD1. CDR3 length: 15 amino acids. In germline, CDR1 is MNHNS, CDR2 SASEGT. With V trimmed by 6 bases and J by 9 bases, 13 bases remained unmatched. CDR3 coding DNA: TGTGCCAGCAGAGAGGGGGAGACAGGGGCCTCGCCCCAGCATTTT. Translating gives CASREGETGASPQHF.

Turning to this clone: This CDR3 is also generated by other DNA sequences in the sample. The chain uses TRBV30 and TRBJ1-6; 7 bases are a match to TRBD1. The V and J ends lost 0 bases and 8 bases, in that order; junction bases with no gene match: 4. The CDR3 has 14 residues. CDR1 and CDR2 from the germline V gene are GTSNPN and SVGIG (reference sequence). The CDR3: CAWSVRQGDSPLHF. The CDR3 coding sequence is TGTGCCTGGAGTGTAAGACAGGGCGATTCACCCCTCCACTTT.

Of note for this clone: Distinct nucleotide sequences in the sample also encode this CDR3. The V and J genes are TRBV7-9 and TRBJ1-4; D remains ambiguous. V shed 0 bases and J shed 0 bases, with 2 bases lying between them. This CDR3 contains 14 residues. Germline V lookup: CDR1 SEHNR, CDR2 FQNEAQ (reference sequence). The CDR3 bases are TGTGCCAGCAGCTTAGCTGCAACTAATGAAAAACTGTTTTTT. Translated: CASSLAATNEKLFF.

The J gene is TRBJ2-3, the V gene TRBV14; the match to TRBD2 covers 7 bases. Germline V gene sequence: CDR1 SGHDN, CDR2 FVKESK. V shed 0 bases and J 3 bases; nucleotides not matched to a gene: 6. CDR3 length: 16 amino acids. CDR3 loop: CASSQDHARGTDTQYF. CDR3 in DNA: TGTGCCAGCAGCCAAGATCATGCGCGGGGGACAGATACGCAGTATTTT.

In this sample, this clone turned up once. V usage is TRBV7-9 and J usage is TRBJ1-4; D perhaps matches TRBD1 (5 bases). V dropped 1 base and J dropped 4 bases, with 10 bases sitting between them. In germline, CDR1 is SEHNR, CDR2 FQNEAQ (reference sequence). CDR3 length: 15 residues. CDR3 protein: CASSLVGDSNEKLFF. The DNA for the CDR3 is TGTGCCAGCAGCTTAGTAGGCGACAGTAATGAAAAACTGTTTTTT.

The V gene is TRBV2, the J gene TRBJ1-6, with D uncertain. V was cut by 2 bases and J by 12 bases, with 11 bases left in between. The CDR3 has 13 residues. Germline V gene sequence: CDR1 SNHLY, CDR2 FYNNEI. The CDR3 loop reads CASSEILPLPLHF. The CDR3 DNA follows: TGTGCCAGCAGTGAAATCTTGCCCTTACCCCTCCACTTT.

The CDR3 here is CASSYFLGATYEQYF. The CDR3 DNA follows: TGTGCCAGCAGTTACTTCTTGGGGGCAACCTACGAGCAGTACTTC. V gene TRBV6-5 combines with J gene TRBJ2-7; tentative D call: TRBD1 (6 bases). The V gene's germline CDR1 is MNHEY and CDR2 SVGAGI. Trimming took 1 base from V and 2 from J, leaving 12 bases between them. The CDR3 runs 15 residues.

Of note for this clone: The sample has other DNA sequences that encode this CDR3 too. This chain uses TRBV2 with TRBJ2-2; 8 positions agree with TRBD2. CDR1 is SNHLY and CDR2 is FYNNEI in the germline V gene. This CDR3 is built from 14 residues. The V and J ends lost 6 bases and 0 bases, in that order; junction bases with no gene match: 0. CDR3 DNA sequence: TGTGCCAGCAGGGGACTAGCGAACACCGGGGAGCTGTTTTTT. Its protein product is CASRGLANTGELFF.

The CDR3, as DNA: TGTGCCAGCAGTGGGACTAGCTCGGCTACGCAGTATTTT. This codes for CASSGTSSATQYF. V and J are TRBV6-4 and TRBJ2-3; 8 positions match TRBD2. CDR3 length equals 13 residues. J was trimmed by 8 bases and V by 4 bases; bases with no gene match: 5. CDR1 and CDR2 from the germline V gene are MRHNA and SNTAGT.

With respect to this clone: At one boundary the junction diverges from the germline segment, which might be a read error. The V and J genes are TRBV18 and TRBJ2-3; the match to TRBD2 covers 13 bases. The CDR3 loop spans 13 amino acids. In germline, CDR1 is KGHSH, CDR2 LQKENI. The chain's CDR3 is CASSQGLAGWTFF. CDR3 DNA sequence: TGTGCCAGCTCACAGGGACTAGCGGGATGGACCTTTTTT.

The V gene is TRBV30, the J gene TRBJ2-5, with a weak D call TRBD2 (5 bases). The germline V and J ends were trimmed by 3 bases and 4 bases, with 15 bases remaining between them. Germline loops: CDR1 GTSNPN, CDR2 SVGIG (reference sequence). The CDR3 totals 14 residues. The CDR3 DNA reads TGTGCCTGGAGCCCAGGCGTGCGGGCAGAGACCCAGTACTTC. Its protein is CAWSPGVRAETQYF.

This chain links TRBV19 with TRBJ2-1, with D possibly being TRBD1 or TRBD2 (5 bases each). This CDR3 is 13 amino acids long. The V end lost 5 bases, the J end lost 10 bases, and 15 bases lay between the germline ends. CDR1 is LNHDA and CDR2 is SQIVND in the germline V gene (reference sequence). CDR3 sequence reads: CASSAKRDAEQFF. CDR3 DNA sequence: TGTGCCAGTAGTGCTAAAAGGGACGCCGAGCAGTTCTTC.

The chain joins TRBV5-6 to TRBJ2-5; D is undetermined. Germline values: CDR1 SGHDT, CDR2 YYEEEE. Trimming shortened V by 0 bases and J by 5 bases, and 11 bases separated the two germline ends. The CDR3 is made up of 14 amino acids. CDR3 DNA sequence: TGTGCCAGCAGCTTGGGGCCCAACGAGGAGACCCAGTACTTC. It encodes CASSLGPNEETQYF.

As to this clone: One end of the junction is discordant with germline, which a read error may explain. V is TRBV18 and J is TRBJ2-7; 9 bases align to TRBD2. Germline-derived CDR1 and CDR2 are KGHSH and LQKENI. The length of the CDR3 is 14 residues. This CDR3 is CASSIAGASHEQYF. In nucleotides, the CDR3 is TGTGCCAGCTCCATAGCGGGGGCCTCCCACGAGCAGTACTTC.